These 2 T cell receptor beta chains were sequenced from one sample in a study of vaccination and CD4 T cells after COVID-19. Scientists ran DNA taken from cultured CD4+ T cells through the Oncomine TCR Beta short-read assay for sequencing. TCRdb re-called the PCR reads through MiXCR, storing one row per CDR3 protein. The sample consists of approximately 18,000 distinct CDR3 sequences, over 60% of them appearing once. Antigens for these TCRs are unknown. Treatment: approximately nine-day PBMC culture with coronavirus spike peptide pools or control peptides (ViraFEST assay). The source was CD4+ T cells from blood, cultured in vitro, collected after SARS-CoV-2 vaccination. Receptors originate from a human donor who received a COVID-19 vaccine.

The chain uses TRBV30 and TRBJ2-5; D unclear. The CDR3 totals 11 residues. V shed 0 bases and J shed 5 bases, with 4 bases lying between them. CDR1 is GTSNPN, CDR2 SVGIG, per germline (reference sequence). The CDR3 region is CAWSVLETQYF. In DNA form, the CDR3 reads TGTGCCTGGAGTGTTCTCGAGACCCAGTACTTC. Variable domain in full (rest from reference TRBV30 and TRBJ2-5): SQTIHQWPATLVQPVGSPLSLECTVEGTSNPNLYWYRQAAGRGLQLLFYSVGIGQISSEVPQNLSASRPQDRQFILSSKKLLLSDSGFYLCAWSVLETQYFGPGTRLLVL.

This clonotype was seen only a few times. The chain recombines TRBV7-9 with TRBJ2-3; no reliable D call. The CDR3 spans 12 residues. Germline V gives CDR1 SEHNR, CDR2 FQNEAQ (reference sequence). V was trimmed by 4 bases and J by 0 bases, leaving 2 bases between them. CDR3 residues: CASSSSTDTQYF. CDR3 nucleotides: TGTGCCAGCAGCTCAAGCACAGATACGCAGTATTTT.